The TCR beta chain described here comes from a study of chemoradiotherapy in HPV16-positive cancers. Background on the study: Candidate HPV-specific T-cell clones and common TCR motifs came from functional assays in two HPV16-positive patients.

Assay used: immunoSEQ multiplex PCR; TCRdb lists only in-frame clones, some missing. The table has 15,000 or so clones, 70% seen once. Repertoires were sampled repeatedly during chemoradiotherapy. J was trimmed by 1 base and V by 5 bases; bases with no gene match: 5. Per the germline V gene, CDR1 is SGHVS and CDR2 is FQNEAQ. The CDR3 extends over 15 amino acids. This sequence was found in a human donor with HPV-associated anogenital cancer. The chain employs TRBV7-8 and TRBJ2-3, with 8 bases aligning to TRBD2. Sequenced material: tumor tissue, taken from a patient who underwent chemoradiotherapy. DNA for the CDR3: TGTGCCAGCAGCCGGACTAGCTACGGCACAGATACGCAGTATTTT. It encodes CASSRTSYGTDTQYF.